This entry is about one TCR beta chain. The PCR used 60 Vbeta and 13 Jbeta primers. The repertoire was sequenced with immunoSEQ multiplex PCR; TCRdb's copy has only in-frame clones and lacks some. The table includes 110,000 to 150,000 clones, about 75% detected once. The sample originates from a study of cytomegalovirus exposure and HLA in healthy donors. Germline CDR1 and CDR2: LGHNA and YSLEER. With V trimmed by 6 bases and J by 4 bases, 5 bases remained unmatched. The CDR3 runs 14 residues. This sequence originates from a woman aged 25-40 years in good health and CMV-seronegative. The chain is built from TRBV4-3 and TRBJ2-2; TRBD1 aligns across 7 bases. Sequenced: PBMCs. In DNA, the CDR3 is TGCGCCAGCAGACCCGGGACAGCCACCGGGGAGCTGTTTTTT. It codes for CASRPGTATGELFF.